Only a few counts were recorded for the clone carrying this TCR beta chain. Its target is unknown. This CDR3 is 16 amino acids long. Germline-derived CDR1 and CDR2 are SGHVS and FNYEAQ. Trimming took off 1 base at V and 2 bases at J, with 15 bases between the two ends. Each CDR3 protein is one row after TCRdb ran MiXCR on the reads. Here the sample spans about 900,000 distinct CDR3 sequences, approximately 31% being singletons. This entry is derived from a study of T cell repertoires in cytomegalovirus infection. Study at large: Recently identified HLA-C-restricted CMV epitopes and well-studied HLA-B-restricted CMV epitopes were used by the study. Evidence of both CMV infection and a matching HLA type came from public TCR beta signatures.

General observations from the study: Clonotype analysis showed dominance of the ex vivo response by HLA-C-restricted CMV-specific TCR beta clonotypes.

Source: cultured CD8+ T cells from PBMCs, taken from culture after CMV antigen stimulation. The genes are TRBV7-6 and TRBJ2-7; maybe TRBD2 (5 bases). This TCR came from a human donor in good health (CMV status not recorded). Some clones in this sample may be carry-over from other donors' samples. The CDR3, as DNA: TGTGCCAGCAGCTTAGTTGGATCGGGGTTAACCTACGAGCAGTACTTC. Translation: CASSLVGSGLTYEQYF.